These 21 T cell receptor beta chains were all obtained from the same sample, sequenced in a study. TCRdb redid the calling of the RT-PCR reads with MiXCR, one entry per CDR3 protein. This table has 550,000 to 750,000 distinct CDR3 sequences, 12% to 15% appearing once. Material: memory CD4+ T cells from blood. The receptor set was obtained from a female donor in good health, serving as a healthy control.

V gene TRBV5-5 combines with J gene TRBJ1-1; 10 nucleotides agree with TRBD1. Germline CDR1 and CDR2: SGHKS and YYEKEE (reference sequence). V was clipped by 0 bases and J by 2 bases; unmatched bases: 7. This CDR3 is 17 amino acids long. CDR3 amino acids: CASSLATGTGANTEAFF. As DNA, the CDR3 is TGTGCCAGCAGCTTGGCCACCGGGACAGGGGCAAACACTGAAGCTTTCTTT.

This clonotype has a handful of counts. The gene calls are TRBV7-9 and TRBJ1-1, with D tentatively TRBD1 (5 bases). CDR3 length: 14 residues. The V and J ends lost 11 bases and 0 bases respectively, with 16 bases between them. Germline V gene lookup returns CDR1 SEHNR and CDR2 FQNEAQ (reference sequence). The CDR3 is CAPSKGRLNTEAFF. DNA of the CDR3: TGTGCCCCCAGCAAGGGACGATTGAACACTGAAGCTTTCTTT.

This clonotype was observed a handful of times. This CDR3 reads CASSKGGTSGSNEQFF. In nucleotides, the CDR3 is TGTGCCAGCAGCAAGGGGGGGACTAGCGGGAGTAATGAGCAGTTCTTC. This chain joins TRBV7-3 and TRBJ2-1; 14 bases fit TRBD2. The CDR3 is 16 amino acids. Germline V lookup: CDR1 SGHTA, CDR2 FQGTGA. The J segment lost 7 bases and the V segment lost 5 bases, leaving 7 bases of the junction unmatched. Drawing the rest from reference TRBV7-3 and TRBJ2-1, the complete variable domain is GAGVSQTPSNKVTEKGKYVELRCDPISGHTALYWYRQSLGQGPEFLIYFQGTGAADDSGLPNDRFFAVRPEGSVSTLKIQRTERGDSAVYLCASSKGGTSGSNEQFFGPGTRLTVL.

The chain has TRBV5-1 and TRBJ1-1, with D tentatively TRBD1 (6 bases). Germline CDR1 and CDR2: SGHRS and YFSETQ. Trimming cost V 0 bases and J 4 bases, with 22 bases left between them. The CDR3 length is 18 residues. The CDR3 loop is CASSLGFLRAGGGTEAFF. In nucleotides, the CDR3 is TGCGCCAGCAGCTTGGGTTTTTTAAGGGCCGGGGGCGGCACTGAAGCTTTCTTT.

The V gene is TRBV9, the J gene TRBJ1-1; D might be TRBD1 (5 bases). V lost 4 bases and J 1 base, leaving 14 bases between the germline ends. Germline values: CDR1 SGDLS, CDR2 YYNGEE. This CDR3 is 15 amino acids long. This chain's CDR3 is CASSRFTGGNTEAFF. In DNA, the CDR3 is TGTGCCAGCAGCCGATTCACGGGGGGGAACACTGAAGCTTTCTTT.

This clonotype has just a few counts. The V call is TRBV5-6, the J call TRBJ1-2, with D perhaps matching TRBD1 (5 bases). Trimming cost V 4 bases and J 3 bases, with 19 bases left between them. The CDR3 contains 16 residues. Per the germline V gene, CDR1 is SGHDT and CDR2 is YYEEEE. DNA for the CDR3: TGTGCCAGCAGCCCCATTCTCGGGGCGGGGTACTATGGCTACACCTTC. Translation gives CASSPILGAGYYGYTF.

This clonotype was seen repeatedly, ten times or more. The chain recombines TRBV10-3 with TRBJ2-5; tentative D call: TRBD2 (5 bases). V lost 5 bases to trimming and J lost 4 bases, with 5 bases between them. The CDR3 is 11 amino acids. The germline V gene has CDR1 ENHRY and CDR2 SYGVKD. The CDR3 loop reads CAISSGETQYF. The DNA for the CDR3 is TGTGCCATCAGTAGCGGAGAGACCCAGTACTTC.

The rearrangement uses TRBV5-1 and TRBJ1-2, with D perhaps TRBD1 (6 bases). V was cut by 2 bases and J by 0 bases, with 14 bases left in between. The CDR3 spans 16 residues. The germline gives CDR1 SGHRS, CDR2 YFSETQ. The CDR3 sequence is CASSFSTGGSNYGYTF. The CDR3, as DNA: TGCGCCAGCAGCTTCTCGACAGGAGGCTCTAACTATGGCTACACCTTC. Full variable domain (missing parts from reference TRBV5-1 and TRBJ1-2): KAGVTQTPRYLIKTRGQQVTLSCSPISGHRSVSWYQQTPGQGLQFLFEYFSETQRNKGNFPGRFSGRQFSNSRSEMNVSTLELGDSALYLCASSFSTGGSNYGYTFGSGTRLTVV.

The sample holds many counts of this clonotype. The chain uses TRBV4-2 and TRBJ2-3, with TRBD2 as a possible D gene (6 bases). V was cut by 5 bases and J by 1 base, with 25 bases left in between. Germline V gives CDR1 LGHNA, CDR2 YNFKEQ. The CDR3 runs to 19 residues. Here the CDR3 DNA reads TGTGCCAGCAGCTTCAGCGGCGGGAAGACGGTTCTGGGCACAGATACGCAGTATTTT. This translates into CASSFSGGKTVLGTDTQYF.

This clonotype was observed at least ten times. The chain is built from TRBV6-5 and TRBJ2-5; TRBD2 agrees at 7 bases. Losses at the gene ends were 2 bases for V and 7 bases for J; bases not matched to a gene: 10. The CDR3 consists of 15 residues. Germline V gene lookup returns CDR1 MNHEY and CDR2 SVGAGI. The CDR3 sequence is CASSYGGLAAGTQYF. CDR3 nucleotides: TGTGCCAGCAGTTACGGAGGGCTAGCGGCGGGGACCCAGTACTTC.

The V and J genes are TRBV6-5 and TRBJ1-2; D uncertain. Trimming cost V 6 bases and J 8 bases, with 19 bases left between them. CDR1 and CDR2 from the germline V gene are MNHEY and SVGAGI. The CDR3 spans 14 residues. CDR3 loop: CASRNQSPRAGYTF. The CDR3 DNA reads as TGTGCCAGCAGGAACCAATCCCCCAGAGCGGGCTACACCTTC.

The chain recombines TRBV5-1 with TRBJ2-3; TRBD2 matches at 9 bases. V dropped 4 bases and J dropped 4; count of bases not matched to a gene: 10. There are 16 residues in the CDR3. Germline CDR1 and CDR2: SGHRS and YFSETQ. The CDR3 nucleotides read TGCGCCAGCAGCGGGGGATTAGCGGGAGCGGCAGATACGCAGTATTTT. This codes for CASSGGLAGAADTQYF.

This clonotype turned up a few times. DNA of the CDR3: TGTGCCAGCAGTTGGGAAACTGTAGAGACCCAGTACTTC. Its translation: CASSWETVETQYF. The chain carries TRBV6-5 and TRBJ2-5, with D hard to call. Trimming pared 4 bases from V and 4 bases from J, leaving 10 bases between. Per germline, CDR1 MNHEY and CDR2 SVGAGI. The CDR3 is 13 residues long.

The chain employs TRBV6-5 and TRBJ1-1; TRBD1 matches at 7 bases. The CDR3 consists of 14 residues. Per germline, CDR1 MNHEY and CDR2 SVGAGI. The trim removed 5 bases at V and 4 bases at J, leaving 7 bases unmatched. CDR3 bases: TGTGCCAGCAGTCACAGGGGAGTCCGCACTGAAGCTTTCTTT. Translation: CASSHRGVRTEAFF.

The chain recombines TRBV7-2 with TRBJ1-1, with 7 bases aligning to TRBD1. Germline loops: CDR1 SGHTA, CDR2 FQGNSA. J gave up 3 bases and V 5 bases, and 6 bases lay outside the gene matches. The CDR3 spans 14 residues. The CDR3 DNA sequence: TGTGCCAGCAGCACAGGGACAGCTTACACTGAAGCTTTCTTT. Its protein is CASSTGTAYTEAFF.

The table lists this clonotype with a few counts. The chain is built from TRBV20-1 and TRBJ1-2; D gene ambiguous. V gave up 1 base and J gave up 3 bases, with 9 bases separating them. The germline V gene has CDR1 DFQATT and CDR2 SNEGSKA (reference sequence). This CDR3 is built from 13 residues. The CDR3 protein is CSARVPVHYGYTF. In nucleotides, the CDR3 is TGCAGTGCTAGAGTCCCAGTCCACTATGGCTACACCTTC.

This clonotype was seen a handful of times. The chain uses TRBV11-2 and TRBJ1-1, with a weak D call TRBD1 (5 bases). The V gene's germline CDR1 is SGHAT and CDR2 FQNNGV. Trimming took off 5 bases at V and 1 base at J, with 20 bases between the two ends. The CDR3 runs 17 residues. DNA of the CDR3: TGTGCCAGCAGCCCCCCAATCCAGGGACCAGGGAACACTGAAGCTTTCTTT. Its protein is CASSPPIQGPGNTEAFF.

V gene TRBV11-2 combines with J gene TRBJ1-1; TRBD1 might be the D (6 bases). Germline V gene lookup returns CDR1 SGHAT and CDR2 FQNNGV. The CDR3 is 15 residues long. V lost 5 bases and J lost 6, with 19 bases in between. Here the CDR3 reads CASSQGTSNMAEAFF. The CDR3 DNA follows: TGTGCCAGCAGCCAGGGGACTTCAAATATGGCTGAAGCTTTCTTT.

The chain joins TRBV7-9 to TRBJ1-3, with D uncertain. V gave up 5 bases and J gave up 0 bases, with 14 bases separating them. CDR1 SEHNR and CDR2 FQNEAQ come from the germline V gene (reference sequence). This CDR3 region has 16 residues. CDR3 nucleotides: TGTGCCAGCAGCCCAACAACGCGAGTCTCTGGAAACACCATATATTTT. Amino acids: CASSPTTRVSGNTIYF.

A few counts support this clonotype. This chain uses TRBV6-2 or TRBV6-3 with TRBJ2-7, with no clear D. V was pared by 6 bases and J by 1 base, with 13 bases between. CDR3 length: 14 amino acids. Germline loops: CDR1 MNHEY, CDR2 SVGEGT. The DNA of the CDR3 is TGTGCCAGCAGACAGCGACTGGGGTCCTACGAGCAGTACTTC. Translating it yields CASRQRLGSYEQYF.

This clonotype was picked up a small number of times. This chain links TRBV20-1 with TRBJ1-1; D call uncertain. Between the trimmed V and J ends, which lost 6 bases and 5 bases, there was a span of 22 bases. The CDR3 is 15 residues long. From germline, CDR1 is DFQATT and CDR2 SNEGSKA (reference sequence). The CDR3 region has the DNA TGCAGTGCCTCGGCCCGGATCGTTGCAGAGACTGAAGCTTTCTTT. This codes for CSASARIVAETEAFF.